Shown below are 6 T cell receptor beta chains from a single sample sequenced in a study of tumor and adjacent non-tumor tissue in lung cancer. This sample's RNA came from whole unsorted tissue. Three rounds of nested PCR, following a modified ARM-PCR protocol, produced the TCRbeta library. TCRdb redid the calling of the multiplex PCR reads with MiXCR, one entry per CDR3 protein. The sample includes 81,000 or so distinct CDR3 sequences, 65% to 90% of them seen just once. The specimen sequenced was lung tumor tissue. The receptors were gathered from a woman aged 45-60 years with non-small cell lung cancer.

This chain uses TRBV29-1 with TRBJ2-1; D unclear. CDR1 and CDR2 from the germline V gene are SQVTM and ANQGSEA. The CDR3 sequence is 13 residues long. The V end was cut by 4 bases, the J end by 9 bases, with 16 bases between. In nucleotides, the CDR3 is TGCAGCGTTGCCCTCCAATCGGGTGTTGAGCAGTTCTTC. Amino acids: CSVALQSGVEQFF.

The table lists this clonotype with a few counts. The gene calls are TRBV4-1 and TRBJ2-1, with 10 positions matching TRBD1. With V trimmed by 10 bases and J by 14 bases, 14 bases remained unmatched. This CDR3 is built from 13 residues. Germline V gene sequence: CDR1 MGHRA, CDR2 YSYEKL. For the CDR3, the DNA is TGCGCCAATAGCCAAGAGTGGACAGGGGGAGAGTTCTTC. Protein: CANSQEWTGGEFF.

This sequence joins TRBV6-2 or TRBV6-3 and TRBJ2-7; D is undetermined. Germline loops: CDR1 MNHEY, CDR2 SVGEGT. CDR3 length: 13 residues. The CDR3 nucleotides read TGTGGCAGTGCCCCTGACAATACCTACGAGCAGTACTTC. It is translated as CGSAPDNTYEQYF.

Concerning this clonotype itself: A read error may account for a junction end that differs from germline. The chain uses TRBV10-3 and TRBJ2-3; weak D call: TRBD1 (5 bases). The CDR3 has 15 amino acids. CDR1 and CDR2 (germline): ENHRY, SYGVKD. Here the CDR3 reads CAVSDRGQSTYTQYF. The CDR3, as DNA: TGTGCCGTCAGTGATAGAGGACAAAGCACATATACGCAGTATTTT.

Comments on this clonotype: One end of the junction is discordant with germline, which a read error may explain. The chain carries TRBV6-1 and TRBJ2-2, with D tentatively TRBD2 (5 bases). Germline CDR1 is MNHNS and CDR2 is SASEGT. The CDR3 consists of 15 residues. The CDR3 is CAGSTSRTGLGELFF. CDR3 sequence (DNA): TGTGCCGGCAGTACCTCCCGGACTGGGCTGGGGGAGCTGTTTTTT.

The V call is TRBV28, the J call TRBJ2-5; no clear D. The germline V gene has CDR1 MDHEN and CDR2 SYDVKM. The length of the CDR3 is 12 residues. Trimming removed 9 bases from V and 5 bases from J, with 13 bases in between. CDR3 DNA: TGTGCCAGTGGATCCTCCCTGGAGACCCAGTACTTC. Residues: CASGSSLETQYF.